This T cell receptor (beta chain) was captured in a study of vaccination and CD4 T cells after COVID-19. Study summary: Two-dose vaccination with either BNT162b2 or mRNA-1273 was given to participants.

Treatment in this sample: roughly nine-day PBMC culture with coronavirus spike peptide pools or control peptides (ViraFEST assay). Trimming stripped 2 bases from V and 0 bases from J, with 11 bases between. Germline CDR1 SGHTA, CDR2 FQGTGA. The CDR3 length is 16 residues. Once obtained from cultured CD4+ T cells, the DNA was sequenced using the Oncomine TCR Beta short-read assay. From CD4+ T cells that had been cultured, genomic DNA was extracted. Using its own MiXCR run on the PCR reads, TCRdb lists one record per CDR3 protein. The data hold about 18,000 distinct CDR3 sequences, with about 60% observed a single time. A remark on this clonotype: Its antigen remains unknown.

This chain connects TRBV7-3 to TRBJ2-1; no reliable D call. The specimen comprised CD4+ T cells from blood, cultured in vitro, sampled after SARS-CoV-2 vaccination. This clonotype was obtained from a human donor who had recovered from COVID-19. The CDR3 region is CASSLFPGNSYNEQFF. The DNA of the CDR3 is TGTGCCAGCAGCTTATTCCCGGGTAACTCCTACAATGAGCAGTTCTTC. The variable domain in full, with the rest retrieved from reference TRBV7-3 and TRBJ2-1, is GAGVSQTPSNKVTEKGKYVELRCDPISGHTALYWYRQSLGQGPEFLIYFQGTGAADDSGLPNDRFFAVRPEGSVSTLKIQRTERGDSAVYLCASSLFPGNSYNEQFFGPGTRLTVL.